In its sample, the clone carrying this T cell receptor (beta chain) was seen a few times. Its antigen is as yet unknown. This record comes from a study of T-cell reconstitution after alpha-beta-depleted transplantation in children. Study-wide results and caveats: Several hundred rapidly expanded clones from non-depleted graft cells reportedly supplied alpha-beta T cells about two months post-transplant.

Molecular barcoding with unique molecular identifiers was used for the TCRbeta library. TCRdb itself ran the PCR reads through MiXCR, one entry per CDR3 protein. Here the sample spans under 750,000 distinct CDR3 sequences, approximately 22% being singletons. The junction had 6 bases not matched to a gene; V was cut back by 4 bases and J by 3 bases. The V gene's germline CDR1 is DFQATT and CDR2 SNEGSKA (reference sequence). The CDR3 consists of 13 residues. The sequencing here drew on PBMCs, mostly from graft donor cells, taken 360 days after TCRalphabeta/CD19-depleted stem cell transplant. The J gene is TRBJ2-7, the V gene TRBV20-1, with 7 nucleotides matching TRBD1. This receptor was taken from a boy younger than two who had a stem cell transplant for acute myeloid leukemia, so the T cells may come from the graft donor. The CDR3 is CSATPGQHYEQYV. The CDR3, as DNA: TGCAGTGCTACACCGGGACAGCACTACGAGCAGTACGTC.